These 29 T cell receptor beta chains share one sample of origin, sequenced in a study of OX40 agonist ivuxolimab in advanced cancers. The assay was immunoSEQ multiplex PCR, and TCRdb's table has in-frame clones only and misses some. The sample contains tens of thousands of clones, around 78% of which appear only once. The sequenced sample was CD4+ or CD8+ T cells sorted from blood, obtained in a trial of the OX40 agonist ivuxolimab. These receptor sequences come from an adult with an advanced solid tumor such as melanoma, head and neck, liver or kidney cancer.

The gene calls are TRBV5-8 and TRBJ2-5; D is perhaps TRBD2 (6 bases). Germline CDR1 reads SGHTS; CDR2 reads YDEGEE. The CDR3 extends over 16 amino acids. V was cut by 0 bases and J by 4 bases, with 16 bases left in between. This CDR3 reads CASSLVGGGFGETQYF. As DNA, the CDR3 is TGTGCCAGCAGCTTGGTGGGTGGAGGGTTCGGAGAGACCCAGTACTTC.

V is TRBV18 and J is TRBJ2-3; 8 bases fit TRBD1. This CDR3 is 16 amino acids long. Germline V gene sequence: CDR1 KGHSH, CDR2 LQKENI. Trimming cost V 7 bases and J 1 base; bases outside gene matches: 10. For the CDR3, the DNA is TGTGCCAGCTTTGAATCAGGGGGCCTCGGCACAGATACGCAGTATTTT. It yields the protein CASFESGGLGTDTQYF.

This chain links TRBV29-1 with TRBJ2-2; TRBD1 is a possible D gene (5 bases). From germline, CDR1 is SQVTM and CDR2 ANQGSEA. Trimming took off 4 bases at V and 3 bases at J, with 6 bases between the two ends. The CDR3 contains 12 residues. The CDR3 sequence is CSVAQDTGELFF. CDR3 coding DNA: TGCAGCGTTGCACAGGACACCGGGGAGCTGTTTTTT.

The V gene is TRBV7-6, the J gene TRBJ2-5, with 10 bases identical to TRBD2. The J call may be in error: the DNA end matches TRBJ2-7 better. Per the germline V gene, CDR1 is SGHVS and CDR2 is FNYEAQ. The length of the CDR3 is 15 residues. The CDR3 loop is CASSPPAGGTYEQYF. CDR3 DNA sequence: TGTGCCAGCAGCCCCCCAGCGGGGGGGACCTACGAGCAGTACTTC.

The count of this clone is one. CDR3 region: CASGPRATYEQYF. CDR3 sequence (DNA): TGTGCCAGCGGACCCAGGGCCACCTACGAGCAGTACTTC. The chain carries TRBV5-4 and TRBJ2-7; D is perhaps TRBD1 (5 bases). The V end lost 7 bases, the J end lost 2 bases, and 13 bases lay between the germline ends. CDR3 size: 13 residues. Germline V lookup: CDR1 SGHNT, CDR2 YYREEE (reference sequence).

This clone was seen a few times. The chain combines TRBV11-1 with TRBJ2-1; 7 nucleotides align to TRBD2. Germline CDR1 is SGHAT and CDR2 is FQDESV (reference sequence). The length of the CDR3 is 15 residues. The trim removed 4 bases at V and 4 bases at J, leaving 7 bases unmatched. CDR3 sequence reads: CASSSSGRGYNEQFF. The CDR3 region has the DNA TGTGCCAGCAGCTCGTCCGGGCGGGGGTACAATGAGCAGTTCTTC.

The V gene is TRBV10-1, the J gene TRBJ2-3, with TRBD1 as a possible D gene (6 bases). CDR1 is WNHNN and CDR2 is SYGVQD in the germline V gene (reference sequence). Between the trimmed V and J ends, which lost 6 bases and 8 bases, there was a span of 21 bases. The CDR3 has 15 residues. The DNA of the CDR3 is TGCGCCAGCAGGGTGTGGGACACTGAGCCAGGTACGCAGTATTTT. It codes for CASRVWDTEPGTQYF.

In DNA form, the CDR3 reads TGTGCCAGCAGCTTAGCGGCCTCTCTCGGGACAGGGTTCTACGAGCAGTACTTC. Translated, it gives CASSLAASLGTGFYEQYF. V and J are TRBV7-2 and TRBJ2-7; 9 bases agree with TRBD1. The CDR3 consists of 18 residues. V gave up 0 bases and J gave up 3 bases; unmatched junction bases: 12. CDR1 SGHTA and CDR2 FQGNSA come from the germline V gene.

V is TRBV7-8 and J is TRBJ1-1; no clear D. The V gene's germline CDR1 is SGHVS and CDR2 FQNEAQ. This CDR3 spans 13 amino acids. Trimming took 1 base from V and 4 from J, leaving 7 bases between them. CDR3 nucleotide sequence: TGTGCCAGCAGCTTAGATGAGTTCACTGAAGCTTTCTTT. It is translated as CASSLDEFTEAFF.

The chain combines TRBV30 with TRBJ2-4; possible D gene TRBD1, 6 bases. Germline V gives CDR1 GTSNPN, CDR2 SVGIG (reference sequence). The CDR3 length is 15 residues. The V end lost 3 bases, the J end lost 7 bases, and 19 bases lay between the germline ends. The CDR3 nucleotides are TGTGCCTGGAGGTCCGTTGGGGGCGCCGAGAACATTCAGTACTTC. It specifies CAWRSVGGAENIQYF.

The chain links TRBV5-4 to TRBJ2-2; 8 nucleotides align to TRBD2. Germline lookup yields CDR1 SGHNT and CDR2 YYREEE (reference sequence). The CDR3 sequence is 16 residues long. V trimming: 5 bases; J trimming: 5 bases; junction bases outside the gene matches: 11. CDR3 amino acids: CASRTGGASGTGELFF. For the CDR3, the DNA is TGTGCCAGCAGAACCGGGGGGGCATCTGGTACCGGGGAGCTGTTTTTT.

The chain joins TRBV18 to TRBJ1-1, with TRBD1 identical over 8 bases. J gave up 1 base and V 5 bases, and 6 bases lay outside the gene matches. The CDR3 runs 15 residues. Germline values: CDR1 KGHSH, CDR2 LQKENI. CDR3 nucleotide sequence: TGTGCCAGCTCATTACGGACAGGGAGGAACACTGAAGCTTTCTTT. Translating gives CASSLRTGRNTEAFF.

This chain connects TRBV19 to TRBJ2-5; 7 bases match TRBD2. V lost 4 bases to trimming and J lost 0 bases; unmatched junction nucleotides: 5. This CDR3 has 15 residues. Germline V lookup: CDR1 LNHDA, CDR2 SQIVND (reference sequence). The CDR3 is CASSNRGVNQETQYF. CDR3 bases: TGTGCCAGTAGTAACCGGGGGGTGAACCAAGAGACCCAGTACTTC.

The chain couples TRBV18 to TRBJ2-3; 15 bases are shared with TRBD2. This CDR3 is 19 amino acids long. V lost 0 bases, J lost 0 bases, and 4 bases stayed unmatched. CDR1 and CDR2 (germline): KGHSH, LQKENI. The CDR3 nucleotides are TGTGCCAGCTCACCACCGGGACTAGCGGGGGGATTTAGCACAGATACGCAGTATTTT. It translates to CASSPPGLAGGFSTDTQYF.

This chain links TRBV6-1 with TRBJ1-4, with TRBD1 identical over 7 bases. The V gene end was trimmed by 4 bases and the J gene end by 8 bases; junction bases not matched to a gene: 10. The CDR3 sequence is 15 residues long. The germline V gene encodes CDR1 MNHNS and CDR2 SASEGT. The CDR3 sequence is CASSGATGPDEKLFF. CDR3 bases: TGTGCCAGCAGTGGGGCGACAGGGCCGGACGAAAAACTGTTTTTT.

The chain recombines TRBV29-1 with TRBJ2-1; 8 bases align to TRBD2. The CDR3 is 16 residues long. With V trimmed by 7 bases and J by 5 bases, 16 bases remained unmatched. Germline CDR1 is SQVTM and CDR2 is ANQGSEA. The CDR3 sequence: CSAEGTSNSYDNEQFF. CDR3 DNA: TGCAGCGCCGAGGGGACTAGTAACTCCTACGACAATGAGCAGTTCTTC.

The V and J genes are TRBV5-8 and TRBJ1-1; TRBD1 is a possible D gene (5 bases). This CDR3 spans 12 amino acids. The germline CDR1 and CDR2 sequences are SGHTS and YDEGEE. The V gene lost 4 bases and the J gene lost 11 bases, with 15 bases spanning the gap. The CDR3 DNA reads as TGTGCCAGCAGCCTCCTGGGGACCGGGGCTTTCTTT. It encodes CASSLLGTGAFF.

The V call is TRBV6-5, the J call TRBJ2-2, with a weak D call TRBD1 (5 bases). CDR1 is MNHEY and CDR2 is SVGAGI in the germline V gene. The CDR3 sequence is 15 residues long. The V end lost 0 bases, the J end lost 8 bases, and 13 bases lay between the germline ends. The CDR3 protein is CASSYSIGRVGELFF. CDR3 nucleotide sequence: TGTGCCAGCAGTTACTCGATTGGCAGGGTGGGGGAGCTGTTTTTT.

This clone has only a few counts. The chain recombines TRBV25-1 with TRBJ1-2; 10 bases agree with TRBD1. With V trimmed by 4 bases and J by 2 bases, 7 bases remained unmatched. Germline assignment: CDR1 MGHDK and CDR2 SYGVNS. CDR3 length equals 16 residues. CDR3 in amino acids: CASSAGQGNENYGYTF. DNA of the CDR3: TGTGCCAGCAGTGCGGGACAGGGGAACGAAAACTATGGCTACACCTTC.

The J gene is TRBJ2-5, the V gene TRBV5-1; no clear D. Germline values: CDR1 SGHRS, CDR2 YFSETQ. The CDR3 sequence is 13 residues long. Trimming stripped 0 bases from V and 1 base from J, with 4 bases between. In DNA, the CDR3 is TGCGCCAGCAGCTTGGGGTCCCAAGAGACCCAGTACTTC. It codes for CASSLGSQETQYF.

The chain recombines TRBV6-1 with TRBJ2-3, with 7 bases lining up with TRBD1. Germline values: CDR1 MNHNS, CDR2 SASEGT. J lost 2 bases, V lost 6 bases, and 8 bases had no gene match. The CDR3 spans 15 residues. As DNA, the CDR3 is TGTGCCAGCAGACCCCGGGACAGTTTCACAGATACGCAGTATTTT. Residues: CASRPRDSFTDTQYF.

The chain carries TRBV18 and TRBJ2-6; D call uncertain. The CDR3 consists of 16 residues. Deletions cut 6 bases from V and 4 bases from J, with 16 bases between. CDR1 and CDR2 from the germline V gene are KGHSH and LQKENI. CDR3 coding DNA: TGTGCCAGCTCGCTAGAGTCAGCGTCCGGGGCCAACGTCCTGACTTTC. Translated, it gives CASSLESASGANVLTF. Full variable domain (missing parts from reference TRBV18 and TRBJ2-6): NAGVMQNPRHLVRRRGQEARLRCSPMKGHSHVYWYRQLPEEGLKFMVYLQKENIIDESGMPKERFSAEFPKEGPSILRIQQVVRGDSAAYFCASSLESASGANVLTFGAGSRLTVL.

This chain uses TRBV5-1 with TRBJ2-1; D may be TRBD1 (6 bases). Trimming took 3 bases from V and 15 from J, leaving 16 bases between them. The germline CDR1 and CDR2 sequences are SGHRS and YFSETQ. The CDR3 contains 12 residues. The chain's CDR3 is CASSSGDTGPFF. As DNA, the CDR3 is TGCGCCAGCAGCTCCGGGGACACGGGACCGTTCTTC.

The V and J genes are TRBV11-3 and TRBJ2-1; possibly TRBD1 for D (6 bases). V was shortened by 4 bases and J by 0 bases, with 10 bases between the two germline ends. Germline CDR1 and CDR2: SGHNT and YENEEA. CDR3 length: 15 residues. The CDR3, as DNA: TGTGCCAGCAGCTCCGGACAGCACTCCTACAATGAGCAGTTCTTC. Encoded protein: CASSSGQHSYNEQFF.

The chain is built from TRBV4-1 and TRBJ1-6, with D possibly matching TRBD1 (5 bases). This CDR3 comprises 16 residues. Trimming pared 0 bases from V and 9 bases from J, leaving 15 bases between. The germline V gene encodes CDR1 MGHRA and CDR2 YSYEKL. CDR3 sequence reads: CASSQERGRASSPLHF. CDR3 nucleotides: TGCGCCAGCAGCCAAGAAAGGGGCAGGGCTAGTTCACCCCTCCACTTT.

This clone is a singleton in its sample. The chain carries TRBV10-3 and TRBJ1-5; TRBD1 matches at 9 bases. Germline-derived CDR1 and CDR2 are ENHRY and SYGVKD. The CDR3 extends over 15 amino acids. J lost 6 bases, V lost 2 bases, and 5 bases had no gene match. For the CDR3, the DNA is TGTGCCATCAGTGAGGGGGGACAGGGAGCTCAGCCCCAGCATTTT. This translates into CAISEGGQGAQPQHF.

The chain couples TRBV28 to TRBJ1-3; D might be TRBD1 (6 bases). CDR3 length: 12 residues. V gave up 6 bases and J gave up 3 bases, with 6 bases separating them. Germline V gene data show CDR1 as MDHEN and CDR2 as SYDVKM. The CDR3 is CASSRGGNTIYF. The CDR3 region has the DNA TGTGCCAGCAGCAGGGGTGGAAACACCATATATTTT.

The chain is built from TRBV2 and TRBJ2-6; 8 bases line up with TRBD2. Trimming took 5 bases from V and 1 from J; bases not matched to a gene: 1. Germline V CDR1 and CDR2: SNHLY, FYNNEI. This CDR3 contains 15 residues. The CDR3 sequence is CASSREGSGANVLTF. The CDR3 DNA reads TGTGCCAGCAGTCGGGAGGGTTCTGGGGCCAACGTCCTGACTTTC.

The V gene is TRBV5-1, the J gene TRBJ2-1, with 10 bases that match TRBD2. CDR3 length: 15 residues. V was pared by 6 bases and J by 8 bases, with 11 bases of the junction left unmatched. Per the germline V gene, CDR1 is SGHRS and CDR2 is YFSETQ. Here the CDR3 DNA reads TGCGCCAGCAATCTAGCGGGGGCACGACTCGATGAGCAGTTCTTC. Its protein is CASNLAGARLDEQFF. The variable domain in full, with the rest retrieved from reference TRBV5-1 and TRBJ2-1, is KAGVTQTPRYLIKTRGQQVTLSCSPISGHRSVSWYQQTPGQGLQFLFEYFSETQRNKGNFPGRFSGRQFSNSRSEMNVSTLELGDSALYLCASNLAGARLDEQFFGPGTRLTVL.